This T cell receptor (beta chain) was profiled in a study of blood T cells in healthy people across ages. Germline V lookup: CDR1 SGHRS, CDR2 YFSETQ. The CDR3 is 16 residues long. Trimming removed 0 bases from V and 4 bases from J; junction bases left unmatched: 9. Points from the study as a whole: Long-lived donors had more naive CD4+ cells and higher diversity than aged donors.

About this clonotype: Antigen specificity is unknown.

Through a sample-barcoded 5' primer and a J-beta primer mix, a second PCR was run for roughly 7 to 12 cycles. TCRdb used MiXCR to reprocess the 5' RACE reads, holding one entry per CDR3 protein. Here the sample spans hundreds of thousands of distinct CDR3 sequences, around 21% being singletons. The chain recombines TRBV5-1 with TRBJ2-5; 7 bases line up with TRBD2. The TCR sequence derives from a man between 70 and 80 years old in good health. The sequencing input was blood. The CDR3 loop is CASSLAIAGIRETQYF. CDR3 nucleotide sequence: TGCGCCAGCAGCTTGGCAATAGCGGGTATTCGAGAGACCCAGTACTTC.